One sample yielded the 30 T cell receptor beta chains listed below, sequenced in a study of low-dose radiotherapy and immunotherapy resistance in tumors. Time point in this sample: before trial treatment. Both a constant-region primer and a V-primer adapter served to amplify TCRs across roughly 22 PCR cycles. TCRdb called the reads again in MiXCR, with one record for every CDR3 protein. Here the sample spans tens of thousands of distinct CDR3 sequences, 12% being singletons. The sample was PBMCs, taken before treatment. All receptors come from a female donor with ovarian cancer.

The sample holds many counts of this clonotype. The genes are TRBV6-5 and TRBJ1-3; D gene ambiguous. The CDR3 has 16 residues. The V and J ends lost 0 bases and 4 bases respectively, with 13 bases between them. The V gene's germline CDR1 is MNHEY and CDR2 SVGAGI. CDR3 bases: TGTGCCAGCAGTTACTCGAGGCAGTCAAGGGGAAACACCATATATTTT. Its translation: CASSYSRQSRGNTIYF.

This clonotype was counted ten times or more. The genes are TRBV21-1 and TRBJ2-2. TRBV21-1 is a pseudogene. The CDR3 runs 14 residues. CDR3: CASSKWWQTGELFF. DNA for the CDR3: TGTGCCAGCAGCAAATGGTGGCAAACCGGGGAGCTGTTTTTT.

This clonotype was counted at least ten times. The rearrangement links TRBV7-6 to TRBJ2-3; either TRBD1 or TRBD2 may supply D (6 bases each). Per germline, CDR1 SGHVS and CDR2 FNYEAQ. The CDR3 sequence is 14 residues long. Deletions cut 1 base from V and 4 bases from J, with 9 bases between. CDR3 in amino acids: CASSLEGGADTQYF. The CDR3 coding sequence is TGTGCCAGCAGCTTAGAGGGGGGTGCAGATACGCAGTATTTT.

This clonotype has only a few counts. The V gene is TRBV9, the J gene TRBJ2-2; no reliable D call. V lost 0 bases, J lost 7 bases, and 10 bases lay in between. In germline, CDR1 is SGDLS, CDR2 YYNGEE. The CDR3 contains 14 residues. CDR3 region: CASSVVMIGGELFF. CDR3 nucleotides: TGTGCCAGCAGCGTAGTTATGATTGGCGGGGAGCTGTTTTTT.

This clonotype was observed many times. The rearrangement links TRBV6-5 to TRBJ2-5; D is unclear. The V end was cut by 5 bases, the J end by 4 bases, with 5 bases between. The CDR3 totals 11 residues. Per germline, CDR1 MNHEY and CDR2 SVGAGI. In DNA form, the CDR3 reads TGTGCCAGCAGTACCCGAGAGACCCAGTACTTC. Its translation: CASSTRETQYF.

This clonotype was counted at least ten times. In DNA form, the CDR3 reads TGTGCCAGCAGTTCTCCCGGACTAGCGGGAGGGGGGGATGAGCAGTTCTTC. Its protein is CASSSPGLAGGGDEQFF. This rearrangement joins TRBV28 to TRBJ2-1, with 15 positions matching TRBD2. The CDR3 runs 17 residues. Germline V lookup: CDR1 MDHEN, CDR2 SYDVKM. The V segment lost 4 bases and the J segment 8 bases; nucleotides outside the gene matches: 9.

This clonotype was observed at least ten times. The V and J genes are TRBV7-3 and TRBJ2-5, with TRBD2 matching over 7 bases. The J segment lost 5 bases and the V segment lost 3 bases, leaving 9 bases of the junction unmatched. Germline CDR1 is SGHTA and CDR2 is FQGTGA. CDR3 size: 15 residues. The CDR3 loop reads CASSFFPRGGETQYF. CDR3 DNA sequence: TGTGCCAGCAGCTTTTTCCCGAGGGGAGGGGAGACCCAGTACTTC.

Ten or more counts support this clonotype. The CDR3 DNA sequence: TGTGCCAGCAGTGACCAAGGGGGGGGGGACAGCCACGAGCAGTACTTC. Translating gives CASSDQGGGDSHEQYF. The chain links TRBV2 to TRBJ2-7, with D possibly called TRBD1 or TRBD2 (7 bases each). Germline-derived CDR1 and CDR2 are SNHLY and FYNNEI. The CDR3 loop spans 16 amino acids. V dropped 3 bases and J dropped 5 bases, with 20 bases sitting between them.

Ten or more counts support this clonotype. V gene TRBV6-2 or TRBV6-3 combines with J gene TRBJ1-1; D is unclear. Trimming cost V 11 bases and J 0 bases, with 16 bases left between them. The CDR3 covers 14 residues. CDR1 is MNHEY and CDR2 is SVGEGT in the germline V gene. CDR3 DNA: TGTGCCCTCCGGAACACGAACATGAACACTGAAGCTTTCTTT. It translates to CALRNTNMNTEAFF.

This clonotype was counted at least ten times. Here the CDR3 reads CASSLGGPTERDTQYF. In DNA, the CDR3 is TGTGCCAGCAGCTTAGGGGGGCCTACCGAAAGAGATACGCAGTATTTT. V and J are TRBV7-9 and TRBJ2-3, with D perhaps matching TRBD1 (6 bases). Germline V gives CDR1 SEHNR, CDR2 FQNEAQ (reference sequence). The V and J ends lost 1 base and 5 bases respectively, with 16 bases between them. The CDR3 runs to 16 residues.

The V call is TRBV18, the J call TRBJ2-2; no reliable D call. This CDR3 has 15 amino acids. From germline, CDR1 is KGHSH and CDR2 LQKENI. V was trimmed by 4 bases and J by 4 bases, leaving 13 bases between them. The CDR3 here is CASSQSDTVTGELFF. Written as DNA, the CDR3 is TGTGCCAGCTCACAAAGCGACACAGTCACCGGGGAGCTGTTTTTT.

Many counts were recorded for this clonotype. J is TRBJ2-1 and V is TRBV30; 9 bases fit TRBD2. The V and J ends lost 4 bases and 3 bases, in that order; junction bases with no gene match: 16. The germline gives CDR1 GTSNPN, CDR2 SVGIG (reference sequence). The CDR3 is 18 residues long. The CDR3 loop reads CAWNGGAGGQSIYNEQFF. CDR3 DNA sequence: TGTGCCTGGAACGGGGGAGCGGGAGGCCAAAGTATCTACAATGAGCAGTTCTTC.

This clonotype was picked up many times. The chain has TRBV7-2 and TRBJ2-7, with D tentatively TRBD2 (5 bases). This CDR3 comprises 16 residues. Germline V gene sequence: CDR1 SGHTA, CDR2 FQGNSA. Trimming removed 1 base at V and 2 bases at J, with 15 bases between. DNA for the CDR3: TGTGCCAGCAGCTTAGTGTCATCCTGGGAGCCCTACGAGCAGTACTTC. Protein: CASSLVSSWEPYEQYF.

This clonotype showed up many times. The rearrangement uses TRBV20-1 and TRBJ1-5, with D perhaps matching TRBD1 (5 bases). The ends were cut back, 4 bases at V and 3 bases at J, with 16 bases in the middle. This CDR3 contains 15 residues. Germline loops: CDR1 DFQATT, CDR2 SNEGSKA (reference sequence). The CDR3 protein is CSAISGTGDNQPQHF. The CDR3 region has the DNA TGCAGTGCTATATCCGGGACTGGGGACAATCAGCCCCAGCATTTT.

In its sample, this clonotype was seen many times. The chain is built from TRBV7-2 and TRBJ2-3; 12 nucleotides line up with TRBD2. CDR1 and CDR2 from the germline V gene are SGHTA and FQGNSA. This CDR3 has 16 amino acids. V lost 1 base and J lost 2; bases outside the gene matches: 1. The CDR3 loop is CASSLGLAGATDTQYF. The CDR3 coding sequence is TGTGCCAGCAGCTTAGGACTAGCGGGAGCCACAGATACGCAGTATTTT.

This clonotype has just a few counts. The chain employs TRBV27 and TRBJ2-3; TRBD1 matches 9 bases. V lost 4 bases and J lost 3; bases outside the gene matches: 5. CDR3 length equals 15 residues. The germline V gene encodes CDR1 MNHEY and CDR2 SMNVEV (reference sequence). This CDR3 reads CASSSQGARTDTQYF. CDR3 in DNA: TGTGCCAGCAGTTCACAGGGGGCGCGAACAGATACGCAGTATTTT.

The genes are TRBV25-1 and TRBJ2-4; D gene unclear. V shed 3 bases and J shed 1 base, with 10 bases lying between them. The CDR3 contains 15 residues. Germline-derived CDR1 and CDR2 are MGHDK and SYGVNS. CDR3 coding DNA: TGTGCCAGCAGTGAGAGTGGTACGGCCAAAAACATTCAGTACTTC. The encoded protein is CASSESGTAKNIQYF. The entire variable domain, with the rest obtained from reference TRBV25-1 and TRBJ2-4, is as follows: EADIYQTPRYLVIGTGKKITLECSQTMGHDKMYWYQQDPGMELHLIHYSYGVNSTEKGDLSSESTVSRIRTEHFPLTLESARPSHTSQYLCASSESGTAKNIQYFGAGTRLSVL.

There are many counts of this clonotype. This chain uses TRBV5-1 with TRBJ2-1; 10 nucleotides agree with TRBD2. Germline-derived CDR1 and CDR2 are SGHRS and YFSETQ. The CDR3 runs 16 residues. V gave up 4 bases and J gave up 7 bases; unmatched junction bases: 11. The CDR3 coding sequence is TGCGCCAGCAGCCCGCAATTAGCGGGAGGTGAAAATGAGCAGTTCTTC. It specifies CASSPQLAGGENEQFF.

Relative to its sample, this clonotype is medium-sized. The V and J genes are TRBV7-2 and TRBJ2-2; 9 bases match TRBD2. Trimming removed 3 bases from V and 6 bases from J; junction bases left unmatched: 5. The CDR3 consists of 15 residues. Per the germline V gene, CDR1 is SGHTA and CDR2 is FQGNSA. CDR3 coding DNA: TGTGCCAGCAGCTTCATCCAGCGGGGGGCCGGGGAGCTGTTTTTT. Translating it yields CASSFIQRGAGELFF.

In its sample, this clonotype was seen many times. The junction does not match germline at one end; this may be a read error. The chain joins TRBV11-2 to TRBJ2-7; D is tentatively TRBD1 or TRBD2 (5 bases each). Germline values: CDR1 SGHAT, CDR2 FQNNGV. The length of the CDR3 is 17 residues. The CDR3 protein is CASSLEGGGVISYEQYF. The CDR3 region has the DNA TGTGCCAGCAGTTTAGAAGGTGGGGGAGTGATCTCCTACGAGCAGTACTTC.

This clonotype was recorded a few times. The chain links TRBV20-1 to TRBJ2-2; TRBD2 matches 8 bases. Unmatched junction bases numbered 4, after V lost 0 bases and J lost 1 base. Germline assignment: CDR1 DFQATT and CDR2 SNEGSKA (reference sequence). This CDR3 contains 16 residues. The CDR3 loop reads CSARDPTSGNTGELFF. The CDR3, as DNA: TGCAGTGCTAGAGATCCTACTAGCGGGAACACCGGGGAGCTGTTTTTT.

This clonotype was detected many times. The chain recombines TRBV28 with TRBJ2-1; TRBD2 agrees at 12 bases. V was clipped by 6 bases and J by 7 bases; unmatched bases: 7. The CDR3 spans 15 residues. Per the germline V gene, CDR1 is MDHEN and CDR2 is SYDVKM. The CDR3 DNA is TGTGCCAGCAGCTCCCCGACTAGCGGGAGTAATGAGCAGTTCTTC. This encodes CASSSPTSGSNEQFF.

Remarks on this clonotype: The likely explanation is a read error, given a far larger clone one base away. The chain joins TRBV9 to TRBJ2-7, with TRBD2 matching 8 bases. Germline-derived CDR1 and CDR2 are SGDLS and YYNGEE. V lost 0 bases to trimming and J lost 7 bases; unmatched junction nucleotides: 9. This CDR3 is built from 15 residues. The CDR3 DNA reads as TGTGCCAGCAGCGTAGCGGGGGGGATCGACAATGAGCAGTACTTC. Amino acid sequence: CASSVAGGIDNEQYF.

The table lists this clonotype with many counts. The V gene is TRBV27, the J gene TRBJ1-2; the D gene is possibly TRBD1 (6 bases). This CDR3 spans 15 amino acids. V was shortened by 7 bases and J by 0 bases, with 15 bases between the two germline ends. The germline gives CDR1 MNHEY, CDR2 SMNVEV (reference sequence). CDR3: CASTRGGSTNYGYTF. The CDR3 DNA reads TGTGCCAGCACCCGGGGGGGCAGTACTAACTATGGCTACACCTTC.

At least ten counts were recorded for this clonotype. The J gene is TRBJ2-2, the V gene TRBV11-3; D remains unclear. Germline CDR1 reads SGHNT; CDR2 reads YENEEA. Trimming cost V 5 bases and J 0 bases, with 10 bases left between them. The CDR3 contains 15 residues. DNA of the CDR3: TGTGCCAGCAGCCCCCGGCTGTCGAACACCGGGGAGCTGTTTTTT. Its translation: CASSPRLSNTGELFF.

This clonotype came up a few times. This chain connects TRBV3-1 to TRBJ2-7, with D possibly TRBD2 on 5 matching bases. The length of the CDR3 is 14 residues. Trimming stripped 1 base from V and 2 bases from J, with 9 bases between. Per the germline V gene, CDR1 is LGHDT and CDR2 is YNNKEL (reference sequence). CDR3 in DNA: TGTGCCAGCAGCCAAGGAGGGTTTGCCTACGAGCAGTACTTC. Its translation is CASSQGGFAYEQYF.

This clonotype was counted ten times or more. The chain recombines TRBV3-1 with TRBJ2-3, with TRBD2 matching 7 bases. The V and J ends lost 4 bases and 4 bases, in that order; junction bases with no gene match: 5. This CDR3 is built from 14 residues. Germline V lookup: CDR1 LGHDT, CDR2 YNNKEL (reference sequence). In nucleotides, the CDR3 is TGTGCCAGCAGCCTAGGACTAGTGGCAGATACGCAGTATTTT. As protein: CASSLGLVADTQYF.

The chain carries TRBV6-2 or TRBV6-3 and TRBJ2-7; D could derive from TRBD1 or TRBD2 (5 bases each). V dropped 5 bases and J dropped 2 bases, with 10 bases sitting between them. Germline CDR1 reads MNHEY; CDR2 reads SVGEGT. The CDR3 is 13 amino acids. CDR3 sequence reads: CASSEGMTYEQYF. Here the CDR3 DNA reads TGTGCCAGCAGTGAGGGGATGACCTACGAGCAGTACTTC.

The count of this clonotype is one. Given a much more abundant clone one base away, this may be a read error. The rearrangement links TRBV2 to TRBJ1-2; a weak D match, TRBD1 (5 bases). The CDR3 is 12 amino acids. The germline V gene encodes CDR1 SNHLY and CDR2 FYNNEI. Trimming pared 9 bases from V and 7 bases from J, leaving 15 bases between. The DNA for the CDR3 is TGTGCCAGTGGGGGAGTACTTGGTGGCTACACCTTC. Protein sequence: CASGGVLGGYTF. Supplemented by reference TRBV2 and TRBJ1-2, the full variable domain reads EPEVTQTPSHQVTQMGQEVILRCVPISNHLYFYWYRQILGQKVEFLVSFYNNEISEKSEIFDDQFSVERPDGSNFTLKIRSTKLEDSAMYFCASGGVLGGYTFGSGTRLTVV.

The rearrangement joins TRBV5-1 to TRBJ2-1; 12 bases fit TRBD2. This CDR3 comprises 16 residues. Per germline, CDR1 SGHRS and CDR2 YFSETQ. V gave up 1 base and J gave up 8 bases; unmatched junction bases: 7. The CDR3 region has the DNA TGCGCCAGCAGCTTGACCCTAGCGGGGGGGCCCCATGAGCAGTTCTTC. Residues: CASSLTLAGGPHEQFF.